Following are 27 T cell receptor beta chains from one sample sequenced in a study of response to subunit inactivated influenza vaccine. Using its own MiXCR run on the RT-PCR reads, TCRdb lists one record per CDR3 protein. The repertoire consists of hundreds of thousands of distinct CDR3 sequences, with 14% occurring once and the leading ten covering less than 7%. The sequencing here drew on PBMCs from blood, taken less than 15 days before vaccination. These receptors came from a man aged 50 or older who received an inactivated influenza vaccine.

This clonotype was recorded only once. This chain joins TRBV6-2 or TRBV6-3 and TRBJ2-1, with 11 bases fitting TRBD2. The length of the CDR3 is 21 residues. V lost 2 bases, J lost 0 bases, and 15 bases stayed unmatched. Looked up from germline, CDR1 is MNHEY and CDR2 is SVGEGT. CDR3 loop: CASSYPLLAGELLSSYNEQFF. The CDR3 DNA reads TGTGCCAGCAGTTACCCGTTACTAGCGGGAGAGTTGTTAAGCTCCTACAATGAGCAGTTCTTC.

This clonotype has a handful of counts. This sequence joins TRBV3-1 and TRBJ2-5; D possibly corresponds to TRBD2 (6 bases). V was cut by 1 base and J by 2 bases, with 14 bases left in between. Germline assignment: CDR1 LGHDT and CDR2 YNNKEL (reference sequence). The CDR3 runs 16 residues. The CDR3, as DNA: TGTGCCAGCAGCCAAGCCACTAGCTTAGCTCAAGAGACCCAGTACTTC. Its protein is CASSQATSLAQETQYF.

This clonotype was recorded a few times. This rearrangement joins TRBV2 to TRBJ2-2; maybe TRBD2 (5 bases). The CDR3 is made up of 14 amino acids. V lost 5 bases, J lost 6 bases, and 13 bases lay in between. Per the germline V gene, CDR1 is SNHLY and CDR2 is FYNNEI. The CDR3 loop is CASSKEEASGELFF. In DNA, the CDR3 is TGTGCCAGCAGTAAGGAGGAGGCTTCCGGGGAGCTGTTTTTT.

The CDR3 here is CASSFGSPNTGELFF. The CDR3 DNA reads as TGCGCCAGCAGCTTCGGCAGTCCGAACACCGGGGAGCTGTTTTTT. The chain links TRBV5-1 to TRBJ2-2, with D hard to call. Germline V gene sequence: CDR1 SGHRS, CDR2 YFSETQ. V was shortened by 2 bases and J by 0 bases, with 8 bases between the two germline ends. The CDR3 is 15 amino acids.

V usage is TRBV13 and J usage is TRBJ2-1; D perhaps matches TRBD2 (5 bases). This CDR3 has 13 amino acids. The V end lost 5 bases, the J end lost 8 bases, and 13 bases lay between the germline ends. Per germline, CDR1 PRHDT and CDR2 FYEKMQ (reference sequence). The CDR3 spells CASSRRAGDEQFF. The CDR3 DNA reads as TGTGCCAGCAGCCGCCGGGCGGGCGATGAGCAGTTCTTC.

This clonotype was observed a handful of times. The V call is TRBV20-1, the J call TRBJ2-5, with TRBD2 matching over 11 bases. J lost 4 bases, V lost 4 bases, and 8 bases had no gene match. The CDR3 totals 15 residues. Germline V gene data show CDR1 as DFQATT and CDR2 as SNEGSKA (reference sequence). For the CDR3, the DNA is TGCAGTGCTACCCTACTAGCGGGAGTAGGAGAGACCCAGTACTTC. Translation gives CSATLLAGVGETQYF.

This clonotype has ten or more counts. The chain links TRBV7-9 to TRBJ1-1, with D perhaps TRBD1 (6 bases). The CDR3 consists of 14 residues. Germline CDR1 SEHNR, CDR2 FQNEAQ (reference sequence). V lost 6 bases, J lost 2 bases, and 13 bases lay in between. Written as DNA, the CDR3 is TGTGCCAGCAGTTGGGGACAAGTAAACACTGAAGCTTTCTTT. As protein: CASSWGQVNTEAFF. Full variable domain (missing parts from reference TRBV7-9 and TRBJ1-1): DTGVSQNPRHKITKRGQNVTFRCDPISEHNRLYWYRQTLGQGPEFLTYFQNEAQLEKSRLLSDRFSAERPKGSFSTLEIQRTEQGDSAMYLCASSWGQVNTEAFFGQGTRLTVV.

The J gene is TRBJ1-6, the V gene TRBV15; 12 nucleotides match TRBD1. V lost 0 bases and J lost 10; bases outside the gene matches: 4. Germline V gene sequence: CDR1 LNHNV, CDR2 YYDKDF (reference sequence). The CDR3 is 16 residues long. The CDR3, as DNA: TGTGCCACCAGCAGAGATCGGGGGACAGGGGGCTCACCCCTCCACTTT. It translates to CATSRDRGTGGSPLHF. Filled out from reference TRBV15 and TRBJ1-6, the complete variable domain reads DAMVIQNPRYQVTQFGKPVTLSCSQTLNHNVMYWYQQKSSQAPKLLFHYYDKDFNNEADTPDNFQSRRPNTSFCFLDIRSPGLGDTAMYLCATSRDRGTGGSPLHFGNGTRLTVT.

The chain links TRBV28 to TRBJ2-5; no clear D gene. Germline V CDR1 and CDR2: MDHEN, SYDVKM. V lost 2 bases and J lost 3, with 10 bases in between. CDR3 size: 14 residues. The CDR3 nucleotides are TGTGCCAGCAGTTTAACATTTGGGGAAGAGACCCAGTACTTC. The encoded protein is CASSLTFGEETQYF.

The V and J genes are TRBV11-3 and TRBJ2-2; 10 positions agree with TRBD2. This CDR3 contains 16 residues. Trimming cost V 2 bases and J 7 bases; bases outside gene matches: 7. Per germline, CDR1 SGHNT and CDR2 YENEEA. In DNA form, the CDR3 reads TGTGCCAGCAGCTTAACGAGCGGGAGGGCCGGCGGGGAGCTGTTTTTT. It yields the protein CASSLTSGRAGGELFF.

The V gene is TRBV7-2, the J gene TRBJ2-3; 12 bases are a match to TRBD2. V lost 6 bases to trimming and J lost 5 bases; unmatched junction nucleotides: 9. The length of the CDR3 is 16 residues. Looked up from germline, CDR1 is SGHTA and CDR2 is FQGNSA. CDR3 residues: CASSPRLAGAGDTQYF. The CDR3 nucleotides are TGTGCCAGCAGTCCCCGACTAGCGGGGGCGGGAGATACGCAGTATTTT.

In this sample, this clonotype turned up a few times. CDR3 DNA: TGTGCCAGCAGTTACTCGTCCGGGAGGGGGAATCAGCCCCAGCATTTT. Translating it yields CASSYSSGRGNQPQHF. The chain is built from TRBV6-5 and TRBJ1-5; tentatively, D is TRBD1 (6 bases). The CDR3 consists of 16 residues. The germline V gene encodes CDR1 MNHEY and CDR2 SVGAGI. V was trimmed by 0 bases and J by 4 bases, leaving 13 bases between them.

The rearrangement joins TRBV29-1 to TRBJ1-2, with 7 bases identical to TRBD1. CDR1 and CDR2 from the germline V gene are SQVTM and ANQGSEA. The length of the CDR3 is 14 residues. The J segment lost 1 base and the V segment lost 6 bases, leaving 8 bases of the junction unmatched. As DNA, the CDR3 is TGCAGCGTGGGACGTCAGGGGGATAACTATGGCTACACCTTC. As protein: CSVGRQGDNYGYTF.

This clonotype showed up just a few times. This chain links TRBV5-5 with TRBJ2-1; D is possibly TRBD2 (5 bases). Trimming stripped 3 bases from V and 3 bases from J, with 13 bases between. CDR3 length: 15 amino acids. The germline CDR1 and CDR2 sequences are SGHKS and YYEKEE (reference sequence). The CDR3 is CASSSQRNLYNEQFF. The DNA for the CDR3 is TGTGCCAGCAGCTCGCAGCGGAACCTCTACAATGAGCAGTTCTTC.

The V call is TRBV4-3, the J call TRBJ2-7; possibly TRBD1 for D (6 bases). This CDR3 is built from 14 residues. CDR1 LGHNA and CDR2 YSLEER come from the germline V gene. The V and J ends lost 4 bases and 5 bases respectively, with 15 bases between them. CDR3 in amino acids: CASSPLLSGDEQYF. Here the CDR3 DNA reads TGCGCCAGCAGCCCGCTCCTCTCAGGGGACGAGCAGTACTTC.

The chain couples TRBV7-9 to TRBJ2-4; D unclear. CDR1 is SEHNR and CDR2 is FQNEAQ in the germline V gene (reference sequence). With 1 base removed from V and 7 bases from J, the gap between germline ends came to 5 bases. This CDR3 is 12 amino acids long. DNA for the CDR3: TGTGCCAGCAGCTTAGAGTCCAACATTCAGTACTTC. Its protein product is CASSLESNIQYF.

This clonotype was picked up many times. CDR3 loop: CAISEDRDREKLFF. The CDR3 DNA reads TGTGCCATCAGTGAGGACAGGGACCGTGAAAAACTGTTTTTT. V is TRBV10-3 and J is TRBJ1-4, with TRBD1 identical over 7 bases. The junction had 4 bases not matched to a gene; V was cut back by 2 bases and J by 7 bases. Germline CDR1 is ENHRY and CDR2 is SYGVKD. This CDR3 comprises 14 residues.

This clonotype was seen more than once but under ten times. The CDR3 sequence: CASSQDRDRTSTDTQYF. The DNA for the CDR3 is TGTGCCAGCAGCCAGGACCGGGATCGTACTAGCACAGATACGCAGTATTTT. The chain carries TRBV14 and TRBJ2-3, with a possible D match to TRBD2 (5 bases). Trimming removed 3 bases at V and 0 bases at J, with 16 bases between. The CDR3 is made up of 17 amino acids. The germline gives CDR1 SGHDN, CDR2 FVKESK.

This clonotype was seen only a few times. This chain links TRBV20-1 with TRBJ2-3, with D unclear. The V gene's germline CDR1 is DFQATT and CDR2 SNEGSKA (reference sequence). V lost 3 bases and J lost 2, with 12 bases in between. This CDR3 contains 14 residues. As DNA, the CDR3 is TGCAGTGCTAGGGAGACTCTGATCACAGATACGCAGTATTTT. This codes for CSARETLITDTQYF.

This clonotype was seen ten or more times. The chain is built from TRBV4-3 and TRBJ1-6, with unresolved D. Trimming shortened V by 0 bases and J by 8 bases, and 14 bases separated the two germline ends. The CDR3 runs 16 residues. Germline V gene lookup returns CDR1 LGHNA and CDR2 YSLEER. CDR3 sequence (DNA): TGCGCCAGCAGCCAAGATTATCAAGGGTCTCATTCACCCCTCCACTTT. It codes for CASSQDYQGSHSPLHF.

This chain connects TRBV29-1 to TRBJ2-5; unclear D gene. Per the germline V gene, CDR1 is SQVTM and CDR2 is ANQGSEA. V gave up 1 base and J gave up 5 bases, with 11 bases separating them. The CDR3 is 13 residues long. This CDR3 reads CSVEVMTRETQYF. The CDR3 bases are TGCAGCGTTGAAGTCATGACACGGGAGACCCAGTACTTC. The full variable domain, rest sourced from reference TRBV29-1 and TRBJ2-5, is SAVISQKPSRDICQRGTSLTIQCQVDSQVTMMFWYRQQPGQSLTLIATANQGSEATYESGFVIDKFPISRPNLTFSTLTVSNMSPEDSSIYLCSVEVMTRETQYFGPGTRLLVL.

The DNA of the CDR3 is TGTGCCAGCAGCTTAGCCACCTCTAGCGGATACACCGGGGAGCTGTTTTTT. Translation: CASSLATSSGYTGELFF. The gene calls are TRBV11-1 and TRBJ2-2; 7 positions match TRBD2. The CDR3 contains 17 residues. The junction had 7 bases not matched to a gene; V was cut back by 0 bases and J by 3 bases. The germline V gene has CDR1 SGHAT and CDR2 FQDESV (reference sequence).

This clonotype was detected many times. The gene calls are TRBV10-3 and TRBJ2-5, with 7 bases fitting TRBD1. V lost 0 bases to trimming and J lost 1 base; unmatched junction nucleotides: 2. Germline CDR1 ENHRY, CDR2 SYGVKD. The CDR3 consists of 15 residues. In DNA, the CDR3 is TGTGCCATCAGTGAGTCGGGACAGCTCCAAGAGACCCAGTACTTC. This sequence encodes CAISESGQLQETQYF.

The J gene is TRBJ2-1, the V gene TRBV9; 9 bases align to TRBD2. This CDR3 comprises 15 residues. Unmatched junction bases numbered 12, after V lost 6 bases and J lost 8 bases. The germline CDR1 and CDR2 sequences are SGDLS and YYNGEE. The DNA of the CDR3 is TGTGCCAGCACCGATAGCGGGAGCACGTTCGATGAGCAGTTCTTC. Protein sequence: CASTDSGSTFDEQFF. The full variable domain, with the rest looked up from reference TRBV9 and TRBJ2-1, is DSGVTQTPKHLITATGQRVTLRCSPRSGDLSVYWYQQSLDQGLQFLIQYYNGEERAKGNILERFSAQQFPDLHSELNLSSLELGDSALYFCASTDSGSTFDEQFFGPGTRLTVL.

This clonotype was counted ten times or more. V usage is TRBV5-1 and J usage is TRBJ1-2, with a possible D match to TRBD1 (5 bases). Germline assignment: CDR1 SGHRS and CDR2 YFSETQ. V lost 0 bases, J lost 0 bases, and 6 bases lay in between. The CDR3 is 14 amino acids. DNA of the CDR3: TGCGCCAGCAGCTTGGACAGGCCTAACTATGGCTACACCTTC. It is translated as CASSLDRPNYGYTF.

The chain couples TRBV20-1 to TRBJ2-3; D might be TRBD2 (6 bases). V lost 8 bases and J lost 8, with 23 bases in between. This CDR3 is 14 amino acids long. CDR1 is DFQATT, CDR2 SNEGSKA, per germline (reference sequence). CDR3 sequence: CSSGDARGAGTQYF. CDR3 DNA: TGCAGTTCGGGGGACGCCCGCGGGGCGGGTACGCAGTATTTT.

The chain couples TRBV5-6 to TRBJ2-3; perhaps D is TRBD1 or TRBD2 (5 bases each). CDR1 and CDR2 (germline): SGHDT, YYEEEE. CDR3 size: 16 residues. V dropped 3 bases and J dropped 1 base, with 15 bases sitting between them. The CDR3 bases are TGTGCCAGCAGCTATCCCGGGACCTTGGGCACAGATACGCAGTATTTT. Its translation is CASSYPGTLGTDTQYF.